The rows below give T cell receptor beta chains drawn from one sample of a study of blood T cell repertoires in COVID-19. The assay was immunoSEQ multiplex PCR, and TCRdb's table has in-frame clones only and misses some. The data show 250,000 or so clones, about 83% seen once. Material: peripheral blood. These receptors came from a man aged 30 to 45 who had recovered from COVID-19. Each CDR3 is given with its conserved first and last residue. A D gene is named only where the DNA matches it firmly.

V gene	D gene	J gene	CDR3 DNA	CDR3 protein
TRBV6-6	.	TRBJ1-6	TGTGCCAGCAGTTACCTATCGGTCGGGTATAATTCACCCCTCCACTTT	CASSYLSVGYNSPLHF
TRBV7-3	TRBD1	TRBJ1-6	TGTGCCAGCAGCTTGGGACAGGCGGTTTCACCCCTCCACTTT	CASSLGQAVSPLHF
TRBV7-2	TRBD2	TRBJ2-7	TGTGCCAGCAGCCCCAGGACTAGCGAGGATCGCGAGCAGTACTTC	CASSPRTSEDREQYF
TRBV28	.	TRBJ1-2	TGTGCCAGCAGTTTAGGGGGCGCCTATGGCTACACCTTC	CASSLGGAYGYTF
TRBV10-2	TRBD1	TRBJ1-1	TGCGCCAGCAGGGGACAGGAAGGTACTGAAGCTTTCTTT	CASRGQEGTEAFF
TRBV6-1	.	TRBJ1-3	TGTGCCAGCAGTGAAAGGGCCCCCGGGAGCTCTGGAAACACCATATATTTT	CASSERAPGSSGNTIYF
TRBV12-3/TRBV12-4	.	TRBJ1-1	TGTGCCAGCAGGGGAATGGGGGGCACTGAAGCTTTCTTT	CASRGMGGTEAFF
TRBV27	.	TRBJ1-2	TGTGCCAGCAGTTTGCGGGGCAGCGGGGGCTATGGCTACACCTTC	CASSLRGSGGYGYTF
TRBV23-1	TRBD1	TRBJ2-5	TGCGCCAGCGAAGGGACAGACCAAGAGACCCAGTACTTC	CASEGTDQETQYF
TRBV7-8	TRBD2	TRBJ2-3	TGTGCCAGCAGCCTCGGGGGGGCCCGGACAGATACGCAGTATTTT	CASSLGGARTDTQYF
TRBV5-1	TRBD1	TRBJ2-7	TGCGCCAGCAGCATGGACAGGGTCGTCGACGAGCAGTACTTC	CASSMDRVVDEQYF
TRBV9	.	TRBJ1-4	TGTGCCAGCAGCGTTTCGTACAGACCAAATGAAAAACTGTTTTTT	CASSVSYRPNEKLFF
TRBV2	.	TRBJ1-1	TGTGCCAGCAGCGGACAAGCGAACACTGAAGCTTTCTTT	CASSGQANTEAFF